The next 30 T cell receptor beta chains were all read from a single sample in a study of early T cells in non-severe SARS-CoV-2 infection. A single record per CDR3 protein comes from TCRdb applying MiXCR to the 5' RACE reads. The repertoire includes 50,000 to 60,000 distinct CDR3 sequences, 10% of them detected once, and about 4.4% sits in the top ten. Sequenced sample: whole blood. All receptors derive from an adult who was a healthcare worker with PCR-confirmed SARS-CoV-2 infection or an uninfected control (not recorded which).

This clonotype was observed many times. One end of the junction varies from germline; a read error may be responsible. This rearrangement joins TRBV12-3 or TRBV12-4 to TRBJ1-1; a possible D gene is TRBD1 (5 bases). This CDR3 comprises 13 residues. The CDR3 spells CASSSASGTELRF. The CDR3 DNA follows: TGTGCCAGCAGTTCAGCGTCAGGGACTGAGCTCCGCTTT.

This clonotype was counted many times. The V call is TRBV5-6, the J call TRBJ2-7; possibly TRBD1 for D (6 bases). Germline V gene sequence: CDR1 SGHDT, CDR2 YYEEEE. V lost 6 bases and J lost 1, with 11 bases in between. This CDR3 has 13 residues. The CDR3, as DNA: TGTGCCAGCACCCGGACAGCGTCCTACGAGCAGTACTTC. Translation: CASTRTASYEQYF. The complete variable domain, with remaining parts taken from reference TRBV5-6 and TRBJ2-7, reads DAGVTQSPTHLIKTRGQQVTLRCSPKSGHDTVSWYQQALGQGPQFIFQYYEEEERQRGNFPDRFSGHQFPNYSSELNVNALLLGDSALYLCASTRTASYEQYFGPGTRLTVT.

The CDR3 region is CAISRQGDYEQYF. The CDR3 DNA sequence: TGTGCCATCAGTAGACAGGGGGACTACGAGCAGTACTTC. This chain links TRBV10-3 with TRBJ2-7, with 9 bases lining up with TRBD1. The CDR3 runs 13 residues. Trimming cost V 5 bases and J 3 bases; bases outside gene matches: 2. Germline V gene data show CDR1 as ENHRY and CDR2 as SYGVKD.

In this sample, this clonotype turned up a few times. The chain carries TRBV5-5 and TRBJ2-1; TRBD2 agrees at 10 bases. The CDR3 contains 19 residues. Germline loops: CDR1 SGHKS, CDR2 YYEKEE (reference sequence). Losses at the gene ends were 2 bases for V and 7 bases for J; bases not matched to a gene: 18. CDR3 DNA: TGTGCCAGCAGCTTAGTATTAGCGGGAGGTCCCCTCATGGGTAATGAGCAGTTCTTC. This gives the protein CASSLVLAGGPLMGNEQFF. The variable domain in full, with the rest retrieved from reference TRBV5-5 and TRBJ2-1, is DAGVTQSPTHLIKTRGQQVTLRCSPISGHKSVSWYQQVLGQGPQFIFQYYEKEERGRGNFPDRFSARQFPNYSSELNVNALLLGDSALYLCASSLVLAGGPLMGNEQFFGPGTRLTVL.

The rearrangement uses TRBV18 and TRBJ1-2; D perhaps matches TRBD1 (5 bases). CDR3 length: 16 residues. The germline CDR1 and CDR2 sequences are KGHSH and LQKENI. V was shortened by 2 bases and J by 1 base, with 14 bases between the two germline ends. Here the CDR3 DNA reads TGTGCCAGCTCACCATTTCCAGGAGGGGATAACTATGGCTACACCTTC. It is translated as CASSPFPGGDNYGYTF.

This sequence joins TRBV5-5 and TRBJ2-7; possibly TRBD2 for D (5 bases). Trimming shortened V by 3 bases and J by 6 bases, and 13 bases separated the two germline ends. In germline, CDR1 is SGHKS, CDR2 YYEKEE (reference sequence). The CDR3 is 13 residues long. The CDR3 nucleotides are TGTGCCAGCAGCTCGCATAGCGCGGGCGAGCAGTACTTC. Amino acids: CASSSHSAGEQYF.

This clonotype was counted between two and nine times. The rearrangement uses TRBV5-1 and TRBJ2-7, with D unclear. The V end lost 0 bases, the J end lost 7 bases, and 8 bases lay between the germline ends. Looked up from germline, CDR1 is SGHRS and CDR2 is YFSETQ. The CDR3 is 12 amino acids. The CDR3 spells CASSLDRLEQYF. CDR3 nucleotides: TGCGCCAGCAGCTTGGATCGTCTTGAGCAGTACTTC.

V gene TRBV20-1 combines with J gene TRBJ1-5; 7 bases map to TRBD1. This CDR3 spans 14 amino acids. J lost 4 bases, V lost 1 base, and 4 bases had no gene match. In germline, CDR1 is DFQATT, CDR2 SNEGSKA (reference sequence). In nucleotides, the CDR3 is TGCAGTGCTAGAGGGGACAGAATAAATCAGCCCCAGCATTTT. Encoded protein: CSARGDRINQPQHF.

The chain uses TRBV5-6 and TRBJ1-4; D is possibly TRBD1 (5 bases). Germline CDR1 is SGHDT and CDR2 is YYEEEE. V lost 4 bases and J 5 bases, leaving 15 bases between the germline ends. The length of the CDR3 is 15 residues. The DNA of the CDR3 is TGTGCCAGCAGCCTAAACCAGGGTTACAATGAAAAACTGTTTTTT. Protein: CASSLNQGYNEKLFF.

V gene TRBV11-2 combines with J gene TRBJ2-1; TRBD1 aligns across 7 bases. Germline CDR1 is SGHAT and CDR2 is FQNNGV. The CDR3 is made up of 15 amino acids. V trimming: 5 bases; J trimming: 8 bases; junction bases outside the gene matches: 12. The chain's CDR3 is CASSLSGGQMYEQFF. The CDR3 DNA is TGTGCCAGCAGCCTATCAGGGGGTCAGATGTATGAGCAGTTCTTC.

This clonotype was picked up a small number of times. The chain employs TRBV30 and TRBJ1-6; D is unclear. V gave up 8 bases and J gave up 2 bases, with 7 bases separating them. This CDR3 is built from 12 residues. CDR1 GTSNPN and CDR2 SVGIG come from the germline V gene (reference sequence). DNA of the CDR3: TGTGCCGGCCAAACCTATAATTCACCCCTCCACTTT. Encoded protein: CAGQTYNSPLHF.

This clonotype was picked up a small number of times. The chain combines TRBV30 with TRBJ2-1; tentatively, D is TRBD1 (6 bases). V was shortened by 7 bases and J by 4 bases, with 11 bases between the two germline ends. CDR1 is GTSNPN and CDR2 is SVGIG in the germline V gene (reference sequence). This CDR3 is built from 12 residues. DNA of the CDR3: TGTGCCTCCGGGACAAAATACAATGAGCAGTTCTTC. Translated: CASGTKYNEQFF.

In this sample, this clonotype turned up a few times. V gene TRBV19 combines with J gene TRBJ2-7; D is unclear. The length of the CDR3 is 12 residues. The V and J ends lost 3 bases and 6 bases respectively, with 9 bases between them. Germline values: CDR1 LNHDA, CDR2 SQIVND (reference sequence). The CDR3 region is CASSIVGSEQYF. CDR3 DNA: TGTGCCAGTAGTATTGTAGGGTCCGAGCAGTACTTC.

This clonotype appeared once. This chain uses TRBV27 with TRBJ2-1, with D tentatively TRBD1 or TRBD2 (5 bases each). The germline CDR1 and CDR2 sequences are MNHEY and SMNVEV (reference sequence). V was pared by 6 bases and J by 7 bases, with 13 bases between. The CDR3 covers 13 residues. CDR3 amino acids: CASRWSGLNEQFF. The CDR3 DNA reads as TGTGCCAGCAGGTGGTCGGGGCTAAATGAGCAGTTCTTC.

This clonotype was counted a few times. The rearrangement joins TRBV18 to TRBJ1-2; D remains ambiguous. Trimming left V 5 bases short and J 1 base short, with 5 bases between. Per germline, CDR1 KGHSH and CDR2 LQKENI. The CDR3 sequence is 12 residues long. CDR3 in amino acids: CASSGDNYGYTF. Written as DNA, the CDR3 is TGTGCCAGCTCAGGGGATAACTATGGCTACACCTTC.

The gene calls are TRBV9 and TRBJ2-1, with a possible D match to TRBD1 (6 bases). The CDR3 sequence is 18 residues long. From germline, CDR1 is SGDLS and CDR2 YYNGEE. Trimming left V 6 bases short and J 2 bases short, with 24 bases between. CDR3 bases: TGTGCCAGCACCGCTGACACAGGGAAGCCTAGCCCCTACAATGAGCAGTTCTTC. It translates to CASTADTGKPSPYNEQFF.

This clonotype was picked up a small number of times. The rearrangement uses TRBV4-2 and TRBJ2-7; TRBD2 matches at 9 bases. The germline gives CDR1 LGHNA, CDR2 YNFKEQ. V dropped 2 bases and J dropped 4; count of bases not matched to a gene: 6. The CDR3 loop spans 15 amino acids. CDR3: CASSQLSGSMYEQYF. Written as DNA, the CDR3 is TGTGCCAGCAGCCAACTTAGCGGGAGTATGTACGAGCAGTACTTC.

The sample holds many counts of this clonotype. The chain carries TRBV29-1 and TRBJ2-5; no definite D call. The CDR3 runs 10 residues. Trimming stripped 7 bases from V and 2 bases from J, with 5 bases between. Germline CDR1 and CDR2: SQVTM and ANQGSEA. CDR3: CSASQETQYF. CDR3 coding DNA: TGCAGCGCCTCGCAAGAGACCCAGTACTTC.

J is TRBJ1-3 and V is TRBV4-1; D perhaps matches TRBD1 (5 bases). This CDR3 is 14 amino acids long. The germline V and J ends were trimmed by 3 bases and 4 bases, with 10 bases remaining between them. CDR1 and CDR2 (germline): MGHRA, YSYEKL. CDR3 in amino acids: CASSQMGLGNTIYF. The CDR3 bases are TGCGCCAGCAGCCAGATGGGACTAGGAAACACCATATATTTT.

This clonotype was observed at least ten times. This sequence joins TRBV7-9 and TRBJ2-2, with D possibly matching TRBD1 (6 bases). Trimming took 3 bases from V and 3 from J, leaving 11 bases between them. Germline V gene lookup returns CDR1 SEHNR and CDR2 FQNEAQ (reference sequence). This CDR3 has 15 residues. The CDR3 loop is CASSFDRLDTGELFF. The CDR3 DNA is TGTGCCAGCAGCTTCGACAGGCTCGACACCGGGGAGCTGTTTTTT.

This clonotype showed up just a few times. J is TRBJ1-2 and V is TRBV12-3 or TRBV12-4; D not certain. Trimming left V 2 bases short and J 0 bases short, with 7 bases between. This CDR3 has 14 amino acids. The CDR3 sequence is CASSLSSANYGYTF. CDR3 sequence (DNA): TGTGCCAGCAGTTTATCTTCAGCTAACTATGGCTACACCTTC.

This clonotype was recorded at least ten times. This chain links TRBV4-1 with TRBJ1-4, with no clear D. The CDR3 has 13 residues. V gave up 2 bases and J gave up 7 bases, with 8 bases separating them. Germline CDR1 reads MGHRA; CDR2 reads YSYEKL. The CDR3 DNA follows: TGCGCCAGCAGCCAATTGCCGGGTGAAAAACTGTTTTTT. It is translated as CASSQLPGEKLFF.

The table lists this clonotype with many counts. V usage is TRBV7-9 and J usage is TRBJ2-2; 10 positions agree with TRBD2. Germline CDR1 is SEHNR and CDR2 is FQNEAQ (reference sequence). V was pared by 1 base and J by 3 bases, with 5 bases of the junction left unmatched. CDR3 length: 17 residues. The CDR3 is CASSLGPGLAYTGELFF. CDR3 in DNA: TGTGCCAGCAGCTTAGGTCCGGGACTAGCGTACACCGGGGAGCTGTTTTTT.

V usage is TRBV28 and J usage is TRBJ2-3; possible D gene TRBD2, 5 bases. The CDR3 totals 14 residues. Germline V gene data show CDR1 as MDHEN and CDR2 as SYDVKM. The V end was cut by 2 bases, the J end by 2 bases, with 8 bases between. The CDR3 spells CASSLSGPTDTQYF. In DNA, the CDR3 is TGTGCCAGCAGTTTAAGCGGCCCCACAGATACGCAGTATTTT. Full variable domain (rest looked up from reference TRBV28 and TRBJ2-3): DVKVTQSSRYLVKRTGEKVFLECVQDMDHENMFWYRQDPGLGLRLIYFSYDVKMKEKGDIPEGYSVSREKKERFSLILESASTNQTSMYLCASSLSGPTDTQYFGPGTRLTVL.

V and J are TRBV6-2 or TRBV6-3 and TRBJ2-1; 11 bases fit TRBD2. The V segment lost 6 bases and the J segment 5 bases; nucleotides outside the gene matches: 9. The CDR3 has 16 amino acids. CDR1 is MNHEY, CDR2 SVGEGT, per germline. The CDR3 protein is CASSQRLAGMNNEQFF. CDR3 nucleotide sequence: TGTGCCAGCAGCCAAAGACTAGCGGGGATGAACAATGAGCAGTTCTTC.

Ten or more counts support this clonotype. This chain joins TRBV5-6 and TRBJ1-5, with 8 bases lining up with TRBD1. Per germline, CDR1 SGHDT and CDR2 YYEEEE. J lost 3 bases, V lost 4 bases, and 6 bases had no gene match. This CDR3 is built from 15 residues. In DNA form, the CDR3 reads TGTGCCAGCAGCCGACAGGGGTGGACCAATCAGCCCCAGCATTTT. This gives the protein CASSRQGWTNQPQHF.

There are a few counts of this clonotype. The chain couples TRBV7-3 to TRBJ2-7; either TRBD1 or TRBD2 may fit D (6 bases each). The CDR3 is made up of 14 amino acids. Germline V gives CDR1 SGHTA, CDR2 FQGTGA. V shed 2 bases and J shed 6 bases, with 14 bases lying between them. The CDR3 reads CASSLGGIRGEQYF. In nucleotides, the CDR3 is TGTGCCAGCAGCTTAGGCGGGATCAGGGGCGAGCAGTACTTC.

The sample holds a few counts of this clonotype. The CDR3: CASSYSTGTGELFF. CDR3 sequence (DNA): TGTGCCAGCAGTTACTCGACGGGGACCGGGGAGCTGTTTTTT. The chain couples TRBV6-5 to TRBJ2-2; D perhaps matches TRBD2 (5 bases). Trimming took 0 bases from V and 5 from J, leaving 7 bases between them. Germline assignment: CDR1 MNHEY and CDR2 SVGAGI. The CDR3 consists of 14 residues.

This clonotype showed up many times. The rearrangement links TRBV5-1 to TRBJ2-1, with 11 bases aligning to TRBD2. Losses at the gene ends were 6 bases for V and 10 bases for J; bases not matched to a gene: 9. The CDR3 totals 14 residues. Looked up from germline, CDR1 is SGHRS and CDR2 is YFSETQ. In DNA form, the CDR3 reads TGCGCCAGCAAGGAAACTAGCGGGAGTGGGGAGCAGTTCTTC. It translates to CASKETSGSGEQFF. The whole variable domain, remainder taken from reference TRBV5-1 and TRBJ2-1, is KAGVTQTPRYLIKTRGQQVTLSCSPISGHRSVSWYQQTPGQGLQFLFEYFSETQRNKGNFPGRFSGRQFSNSRSEMNVSTLELGDSALYLCASKETSGSGEQFFGPGTRLTVL.

This clonotype was recorded many times. The V call is TRBV5-5, the J call TRBJ2-2; D is ambiguous. The V end lost 1 base, the J end lost 0 bases, and 7 bases lay between the germline ends. CDR1 SGHKS and CDR2 YYEKEE come from the germline V gene (reference sequence). The CDR3 is made up of 15 amino acids. The CDR3 nucleotides are TGTGCCAGCAGCTTGTTTATTCCGAACACCGGGGAGCTGTTTTTT. It translates to CASSLFIPNTGELFF.